This T cell receptor (beta chain) was captured by sequencing in a study of blood T cell repertoires in COVID-19. Turning to the study itself: Italy, Spain and the United States were the sources of the convalescent and acute COVID-19 samples.

In the authors' methods: Estimation of nucleated cell counts relied on the amplification of reference gene primers. Clones were read by immunoSEQ multiplex PCR, and TCRdb kept only the in-frame ones, dropping some. The V and J calls and clone size come from that table; D and trimming were worked out from the DNA. The sample yields 250,000 to 300,000 clones, approximately 87% seen once. This CDR3 region has 16 residues. CDR1 MGHRA and CDR2 YSYEKL come from the germline V gene. Deletions cut 3 bases from V and 7 bases from J, with 16 bases between. The sequenced sample consisted of peripheral blood. The gene calls are TRBV4-1 and TRBJ1-6; tentatively, D is TRBD1 (6 bases). The receptor was isolated from a woman aged 25 to 45 with COVID-19, enrolled during active disease. CDR3 region: CASSHPLRGPNSPLHF. In DNA form, the CDR3 reads TGCGCCAGCAGCCACCCCCTCAGGGGTCCGAATTCACCCCTCCACTTT.